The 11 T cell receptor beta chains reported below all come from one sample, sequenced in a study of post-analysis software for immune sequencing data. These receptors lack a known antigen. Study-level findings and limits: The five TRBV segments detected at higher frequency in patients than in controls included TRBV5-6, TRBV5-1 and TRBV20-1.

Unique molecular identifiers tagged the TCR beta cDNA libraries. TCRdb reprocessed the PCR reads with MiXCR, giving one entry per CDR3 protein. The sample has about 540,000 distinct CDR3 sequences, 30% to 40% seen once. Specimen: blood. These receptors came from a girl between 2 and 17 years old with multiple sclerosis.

CDR3 sequence (DNA): TGCAGTGCTCCTGCGGACAAAGGAGCCAAAAACATTCAGTACTTC. It codes for CSAPADKGAKNIQYF. This chain links TRBV20-1 with TRBJ2-4; TRBD1 is a possible D gene (5 bases). This CDR3 spans 15 amino acids. The germline V gene encodes CDR1 DFQATT and CDR2 SNEGSKA (reference sequence). Deletions cut 5 bases from V and 0 bases from J, with 14 bases between.

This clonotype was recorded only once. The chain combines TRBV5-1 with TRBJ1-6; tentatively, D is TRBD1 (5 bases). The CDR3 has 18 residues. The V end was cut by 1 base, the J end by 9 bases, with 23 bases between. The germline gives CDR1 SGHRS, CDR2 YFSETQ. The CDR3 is CASSLRVDGLAGSSPLHF. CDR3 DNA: TGCGCCAGCAGCTTGCGGGTTGACGGTCTGGCAGGGAGTTCACCCCTCCACTTT.

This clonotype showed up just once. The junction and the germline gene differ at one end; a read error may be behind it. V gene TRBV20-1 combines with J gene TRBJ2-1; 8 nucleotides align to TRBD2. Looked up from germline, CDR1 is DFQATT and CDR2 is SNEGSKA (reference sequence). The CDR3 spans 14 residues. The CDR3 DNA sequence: TGCAGTGCCCGGGAGGGGACCACCCACAATGAGCGGTTCTTC. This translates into CSAREGTTHNERFF.

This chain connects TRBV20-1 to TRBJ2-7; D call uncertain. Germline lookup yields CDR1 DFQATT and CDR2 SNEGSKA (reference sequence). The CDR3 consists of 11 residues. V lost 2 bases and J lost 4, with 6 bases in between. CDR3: CSARSLYEQYF. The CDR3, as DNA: TGCAGTGCTAGATCACTTTACGAGCAGTACTTC.

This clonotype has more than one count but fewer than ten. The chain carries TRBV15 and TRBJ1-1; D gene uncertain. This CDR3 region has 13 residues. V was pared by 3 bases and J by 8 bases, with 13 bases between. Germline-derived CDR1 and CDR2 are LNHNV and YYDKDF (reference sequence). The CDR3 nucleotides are TGTGCCACCAGCAGTTTCCTAGGCAGCGAAGCTTTCTTT. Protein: CATSSFLGSEAFF.

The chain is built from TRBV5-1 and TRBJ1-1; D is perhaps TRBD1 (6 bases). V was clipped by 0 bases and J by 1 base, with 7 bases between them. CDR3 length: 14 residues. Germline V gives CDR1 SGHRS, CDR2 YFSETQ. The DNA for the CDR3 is TGCGCCAGCAGCTTGGGGGGGCAGAACACTGAAGCTTTCTTT. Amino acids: CASSLGGQNTEAFF.

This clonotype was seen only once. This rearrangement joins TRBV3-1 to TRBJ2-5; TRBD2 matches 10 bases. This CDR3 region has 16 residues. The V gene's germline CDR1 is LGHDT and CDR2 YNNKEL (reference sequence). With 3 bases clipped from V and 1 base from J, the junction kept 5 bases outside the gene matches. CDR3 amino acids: CASSHSIAGGQETQYF. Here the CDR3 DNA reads TGTGCCAGCAGCCACTCCATAGCGGGGGGCCAAGAGACCCAGTACTTC.

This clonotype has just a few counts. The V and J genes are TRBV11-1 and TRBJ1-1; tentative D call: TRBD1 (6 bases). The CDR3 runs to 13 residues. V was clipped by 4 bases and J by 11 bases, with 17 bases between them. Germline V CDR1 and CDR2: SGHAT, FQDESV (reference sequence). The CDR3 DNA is TGTGCCAGCAGCTCCCGGGACACCCGTGGCGCTTTCTTT. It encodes CASSSRDTRGAFF.

In DNA, the CDR3 is TGTGCCAGCAGCTTCAGGTTCTCTGGCGGGAACTCAGATACGCAGTATTTT. Amino acid sequence: CASSFRFSGGNSDTQYF. This chain links TRBV5-5 with TRBJ2-3; maybe TRBD2 (6 bases). CDR1 is SGHKS, CDR2 YYEKEE, per germline (reference sequence). Trimming left V 2 bases short and J 4 bases short, with 20 bases between. The length of the CDR3 is 17 residues.

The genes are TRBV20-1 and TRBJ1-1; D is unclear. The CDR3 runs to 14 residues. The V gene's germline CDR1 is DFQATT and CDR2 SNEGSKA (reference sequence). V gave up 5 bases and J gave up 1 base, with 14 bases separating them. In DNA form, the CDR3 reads TGCAGTGCTCCGTTTCGGGCAGCGAACACTGAAGCTTTCTTT. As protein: CSAPFRAANTEAFF.

The DNA for the CDR3 is TGCAGTGCTAGAGACTGGACAAGGAACACTGAAGCTTTCTTT. Protein product: CSARDWTRNTEAFF. This rearrangement joins TRBV20-1 to TRBJ1-1, with D perhaps matching TRBD1 (5 bases). Trimming cost V 0 bases and J 1 base, with 9 bases left between them. CDR3 length: 14 amino acids. Germline assignment: CDR1 DFQATT and CDR2 SNEGSKA (reference sequence).